The TCR beta chain described here comes from a study of blood T cell repertoires in COVID-19. V shed 1 base, J shed 6 bases, and the junction held 9 bases outside the gene matches. Germline values: CDR1 MGHRA, CDR2 YSYEKL. This CDR3 has 15 amino acids. Clones were sequenced by immunoSEQ multiplex PCR, and TCRdb holds only the in-frame ones, with some missing. The sample contains about 140,000 clones, around 86% of which appear only once. The sample taken for sequencing was PBMCs or T cells enriched from blood (not recorded which). This receptor was obtained from a man in his 60s who had recovered from COVID-19. The chain couples TRBV4-1 to TRBJ2-7; 7 bases map to TRBD1. The CDR3 protein is CASSQVRGGYFEQYF. The CDR3 nucleotides read TGCGCCAGCAGCCAAGTAAGAGGGGGCTATTTCGAGCAGTACTTC.